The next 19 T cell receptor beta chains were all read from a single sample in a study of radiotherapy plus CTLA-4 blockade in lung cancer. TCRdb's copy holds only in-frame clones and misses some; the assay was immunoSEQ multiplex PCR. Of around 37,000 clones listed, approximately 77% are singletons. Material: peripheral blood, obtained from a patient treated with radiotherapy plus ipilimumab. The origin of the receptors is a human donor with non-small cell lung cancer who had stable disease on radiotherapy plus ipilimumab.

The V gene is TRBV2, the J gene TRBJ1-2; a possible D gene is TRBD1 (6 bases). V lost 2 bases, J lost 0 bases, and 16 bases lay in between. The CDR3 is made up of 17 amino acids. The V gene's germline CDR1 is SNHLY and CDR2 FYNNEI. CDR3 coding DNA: TGTGCCAGCAGTGAACTTCAGGGGAACCAAGCTAACTATGGCTACACCTTC. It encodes CASSELQGNQANYGYTF.

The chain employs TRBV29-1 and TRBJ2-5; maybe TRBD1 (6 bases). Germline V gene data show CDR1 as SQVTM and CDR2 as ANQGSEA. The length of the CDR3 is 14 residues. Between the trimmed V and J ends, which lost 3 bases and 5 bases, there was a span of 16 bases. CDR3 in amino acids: CSVESQGGDETQYF. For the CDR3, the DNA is TGCAGCGTTGAGTCACAGGGCGGTGATGAGACCCAGTACTTC.

The CDR3 region is CASSLTDTRGEQYF. Here the CDR3 DNA reads TGCGCCAGCAGCTTGACAGACACACGGGGCGAGCAGTACTTC. The gene calls are TRBV5-1 and TRBJ2-7; tentative D call: TRBD2 (5 bases). The ends were cut back, 1 base at V and 6 bases at J, with 14 bases in the middle. This CDR3 comprises 14 residues. Germline V CDR1 and CDR2: SGHRS, YFSETQ.

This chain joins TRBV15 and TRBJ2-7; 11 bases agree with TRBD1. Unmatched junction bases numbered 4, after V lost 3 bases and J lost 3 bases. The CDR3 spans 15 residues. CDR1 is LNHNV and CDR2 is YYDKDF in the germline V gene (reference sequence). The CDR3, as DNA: TGTGCCACCAGCAGCCCGGGACAGGGGGTCTACGAGCAGTACTTC. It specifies CATSSPGQGVYEQYF.

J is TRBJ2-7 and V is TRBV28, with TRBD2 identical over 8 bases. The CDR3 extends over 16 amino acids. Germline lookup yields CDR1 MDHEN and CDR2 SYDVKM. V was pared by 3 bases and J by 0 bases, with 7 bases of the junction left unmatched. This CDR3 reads CASSFFSRGASYEQYF. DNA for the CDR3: TGTGCCAGCAGTTTCTTCTCGCGGGGGGCCTCCTACGAGCAGTACTTC. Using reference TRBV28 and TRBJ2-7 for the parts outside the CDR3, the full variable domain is DVKVTQSSRYLVKRTGEKVFLECVQDMDHENMFWYRQDPGLGLRLIYFSYDVKMKEKGDIPEGYSVSREKKERFSLILESASTNQTSMYLCASSFFSRGASYEQYFGPGTRLTVT.

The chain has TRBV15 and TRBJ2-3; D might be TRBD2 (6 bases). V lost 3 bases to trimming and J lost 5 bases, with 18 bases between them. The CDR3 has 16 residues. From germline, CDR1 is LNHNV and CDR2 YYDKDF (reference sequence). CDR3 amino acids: CATSRNLGGALDTQYF. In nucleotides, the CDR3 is TGTGCCACCAGCAGGAACCTTGGCGGGGCTCTAGATACGCAGTATTTT.

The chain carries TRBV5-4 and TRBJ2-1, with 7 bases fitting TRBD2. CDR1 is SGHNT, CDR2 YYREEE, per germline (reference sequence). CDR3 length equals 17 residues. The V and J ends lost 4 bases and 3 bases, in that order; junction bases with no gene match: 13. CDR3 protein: CASSGGGGAGYYNEQFF. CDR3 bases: TGTGCCAGCAGCGGCGGGGGAGGAGCGGGGTACTACAATGAGCAGTTCTTC.

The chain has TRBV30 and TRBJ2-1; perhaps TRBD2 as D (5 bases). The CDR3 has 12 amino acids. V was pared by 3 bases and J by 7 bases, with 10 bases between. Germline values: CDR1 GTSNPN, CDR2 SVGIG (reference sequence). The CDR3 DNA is TGTGCCTGGAGCGAATGGAGGAATGAGCAGTTCTTC. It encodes CAWSEWRNEQFF.

The CDR3 loop is CASSSRYDGGETQYF. The CDR3 region has the DNA TGTGCCAGCAGCTCCCGATATGACGGAGGAGAGACCCAGTACTTC. This chain joins TRBV11-3 and TRBJ2-5; possible D gene TRBD2, 5 bases. The CDR3 has 15 amino acids. CDR1 is SGHNT, CDR2 YENEEA, per germline. V gave up 4 bases and J gave up 4 bases, with 16 bases separating them.

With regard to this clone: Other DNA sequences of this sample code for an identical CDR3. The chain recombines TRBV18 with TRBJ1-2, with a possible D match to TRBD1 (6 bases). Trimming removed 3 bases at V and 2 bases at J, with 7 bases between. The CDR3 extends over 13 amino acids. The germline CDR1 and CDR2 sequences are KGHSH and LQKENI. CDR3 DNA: TGTGCCAGCTCACCGGACAGAAACTATGGCTACACCTTC. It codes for CASSPDRNYGYTF.

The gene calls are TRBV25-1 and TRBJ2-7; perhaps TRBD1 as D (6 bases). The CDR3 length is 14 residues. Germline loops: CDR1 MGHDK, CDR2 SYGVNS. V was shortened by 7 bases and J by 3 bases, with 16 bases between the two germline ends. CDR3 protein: CASTPGHRNYEQYF. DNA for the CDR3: TGTGCCAGCACACCGGGACACAGGAACTACGAGCAGTACTTC.

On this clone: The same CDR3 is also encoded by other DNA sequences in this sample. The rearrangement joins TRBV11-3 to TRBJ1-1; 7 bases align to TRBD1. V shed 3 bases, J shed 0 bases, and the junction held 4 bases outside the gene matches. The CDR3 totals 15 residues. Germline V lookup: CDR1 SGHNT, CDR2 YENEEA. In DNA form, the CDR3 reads TGTGCCAGCAGCTTGGGGACAGCAATGAACACTGAAGCTTTCTTT. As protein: CASSLGTAMNTEAFF. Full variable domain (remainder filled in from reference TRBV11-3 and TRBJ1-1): EAGVVQSPRYKIIEKKQPVAFWCNPISGHNTLYWYLQNLGQGPELLIRYENEEAVDDSQLPKDRFSAERLKGVDSTLKIQPAELGDSAVYLCASSLGTAMNTEAFFGQGTRLTVV.

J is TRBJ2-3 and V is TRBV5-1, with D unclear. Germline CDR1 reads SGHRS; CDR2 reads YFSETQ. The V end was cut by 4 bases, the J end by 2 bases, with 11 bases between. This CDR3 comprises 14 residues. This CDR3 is CASSRGISTDTQYF. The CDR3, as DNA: TGCGCCAGCAGCCGAGGCATTTCCACAGATACGCAGTATTTT.

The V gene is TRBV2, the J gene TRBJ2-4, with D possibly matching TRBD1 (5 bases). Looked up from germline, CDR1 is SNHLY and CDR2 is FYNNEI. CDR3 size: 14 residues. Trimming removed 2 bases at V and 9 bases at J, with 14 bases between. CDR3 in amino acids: CASSEWLGRGIQYF. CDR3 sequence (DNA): TGTGCCAGCAGTGAATGGCTGGGAAGGGGCATTCAGTACTTC.

In nucleotides, the CDR3 is TGTGCCACGAAGACAGGGCTATCCACCGGGGAGCTGTTTTTT. Protein: CATKTGLSTGELFF. The V gene is TRBV2, the J gene TRBJ2-2; 7 nucleotides line up with TRBD1. CDR1 is SNHLY and CDR2 is FYNNEI in the germline V gene. V lost 10 bases to trimming and J lost 4 bases; unmatched junction nucleotides: 9. CDR3 length: 14 amino acids.

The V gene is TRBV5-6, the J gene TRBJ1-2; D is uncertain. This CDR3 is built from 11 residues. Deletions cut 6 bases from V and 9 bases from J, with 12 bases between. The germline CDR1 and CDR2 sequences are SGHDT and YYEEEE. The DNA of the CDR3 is TGTGCCAGCACCTTTCGGACTAGCTACACCTTC. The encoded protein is CASTFRTSYTF.

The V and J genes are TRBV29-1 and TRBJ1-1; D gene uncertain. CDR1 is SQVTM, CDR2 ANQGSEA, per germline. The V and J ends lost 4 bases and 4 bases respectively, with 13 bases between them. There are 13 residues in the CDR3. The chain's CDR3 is CSVGMDWGTEAFF. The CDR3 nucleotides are TGCAGCGTTGGTATGGACTGGGGCACTGAAGCTTTCTTT.

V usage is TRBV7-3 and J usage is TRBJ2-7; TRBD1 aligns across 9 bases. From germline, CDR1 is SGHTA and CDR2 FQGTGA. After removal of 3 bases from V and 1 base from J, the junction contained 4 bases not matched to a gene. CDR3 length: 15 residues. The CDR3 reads CASSLGQGRSYEQYF. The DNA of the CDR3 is TGTGCCAGCAGCTTGGGACAGGGTCGTTCCTACGAGCAGTACTTC.

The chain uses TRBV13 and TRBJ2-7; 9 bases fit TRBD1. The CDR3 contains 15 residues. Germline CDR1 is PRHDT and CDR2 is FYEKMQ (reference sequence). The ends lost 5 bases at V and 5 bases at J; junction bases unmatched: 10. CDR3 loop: CASSLRGQGGDEQYF. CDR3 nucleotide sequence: TGTGCCAGCAGCCTTCGGGGACAGGGCGGGGACGAGCAGTACTTC.